The text below deals with one T cell receptor beta chain. The antigen remains undetermined. This CDR3 is 14 amino acids long. Trimming cost V 5 bases and J 0 bases; bases outside gene matches: 3. Germline lookup yields CDR1 DFQATT and CDR2 SNEGSKA (reference sequence). The data derive from a study of CD8+CD57+ T cells in acquired aplastic anemia. Study-wide findings and caveats: Overlapping CD8+ CDR3 repertoires of patients and controls contained around 30 shared sequences. The study found no significant CD8+ Simpson's diversity difference between patients and controls.

Whoever was chosen for sequencing had shown CD8+CD57+ cell expansion by flow cytometry. Diagnosis of severe acquired aplastic anemia applied to all patients. Profiles of TCR beta VDJ and CDR3 were generated from a genomic DNA template. TCRdb independently ran MiXCR on the reads; one entry per CDR3 protein. The sample has 150,000 or so distinct CDR3 sequences; about 48% are singletons. V usage is TRBV20-1 and J usage is TRBJ2-3; 9 nucleotides match TRBD2. This TCR derives from a human donor with aplastic anemia. The material sequenced was sorted CD4+, CD8+, or CD8+CD57+ T cells (not recorded which) from PBMCs. DNA for the CDR3: TGCAGTGCTTCGCGGGGGGGGAGCACAGATACGCAGTATTTT. Encoded protein: CSASRGGSTDTQYF.